What follows are 19 T cell receptor beta chains derived from one specimen sequenced in a study of CD8 T cells in ankylosing spondylitis. In TCRdb, the 5' RACE reads were re-called with MiXCR into one record per CDR3 protein. Altogether hundreds of thousands of distinct CDR3 sequences are present, 15% to 25% being singletons, with the ten largest covering 7.8%. What was sequenced was blood, either unsorted or a sorted T cell fraction (not recorded which). These receptors were collected from a male donor with ankylosing spondylitis or in good health (not recorded which).

V gene TRBV18 combines with J gene TRBJ2-7; the match to TRBD1 covers 7 bases. The CDR3 runs to 16 residues. Per germline, CDR1 KGHSH and CDR2 LQKENI. Trimming at V came to 3 bases and at J to 4 bases, leaving 12 bases not matched to a gene. This CDR3 reads CASSPKTGDMTYEQYV. The CDR3 DNA reads TGTGCCAGCTCACCCAAAACAGGGGATATGACTTACGAGCAGTACGTC.

This chain connects TRBV11-2 to TRBJ2-1; 9 bases fit TRBD2. The germline V gene encodes CDR1 SGHAT and CDR2 FQNNGV. The J segment lost 2 bases and the V segment lost 1 base, leaving 3 bases of the junction unmatched. The CDR3 covers 16 residues. CDR3 sequence reads: CASSLGAGGTYNEQFF. CDR3 nucleotides: TGTGCCAGCAGCTTAGGAGCGGGGGGTACCTACAATGAGCAGTTCTTC.

This clonotype has only a few counts. J is TRBJ2-7 and V is TRBV12-3 or TRBV12-4, with D possibly being TRBD1 or TRBD2 (5 bases each). V was cut by 0 bases and J by 2 bases, with 11 bases left in between. The CDR3 is 15 amino acids. The CDR3 DNA sequence: TGTGCCAGCAGTTTAGCGAGAGGGGTCGCCTACGAGCAGTACGTC. This codes for CASSLARGVAYEQYV.

The chain combines TRBV5-1 with TRBJ1-4, with D possibly being TRBD1 (5 bases). V gave up 0 bases and J gave up 8 bases, with 11 bases separating them. The CDR3 runs 14 residues. CDR1 and CDR2 from the germline V gene are SGHRS and YFSETQ. The CDR3 DNA reads as TGCGCCAGCAGCTTGGGGCAGGGTCGAGAAAAACTGTTTTTT. This codes for CASSLGQGREKLFF.

This clonotype has a handful of counts. The chain employs TRBV18 and TRBJ1-2; tentatively, D is TRBD1 (5 bases). The V end lost 4 bases, the J end lost 3 bases, and 9 bases lay between the germline ends. The length of the CDR3 is 13 residues. Germline V CDR1 and CDR2: KGHSH, LQKENI. The CDR3 region is CASSQGSDYGYTF. CDR3 bases: TGTGCCAGCTCACAGGGGTCTGACTATGGCTACACCTTC.

This clonotype showed up just a few times. V and J are TRBV20-1 and TRBJ2-2, with D possibly being TRBD1 (6 bases). Trimming took 7 bases from V and 4 from J, leaving 13 bases between them. The CDR3 runs to 13 residues. The germline V gene encodes CDR1 DFQATT and CDR2 SNEGSKA (reference sequence). CDR3 DNA sequence: TGCAGTGTCAGCCCAGGGGCCACCGGGGAGCTGTTTTTT. As protein: CSVSPGATGELFF.

This clonotype was counted at least ten times. The chain has TRBV5-5 and TRBJ2-5; no firm D call. This CDR3 region has 13 residues. The V and J ends lost 1 base and 2 bases respectively, with 6 bases between them. CDR1 SGHKS and CDR2 YYEKEE come from the germline V gene (reference sequence). The CDR3 DNA sequence: TGTGCCAGCAGCTTGAAGTCTCAAGAGACCCAGTACTTC. Amino acid sequence: CASSLKSQETQYF.

The chain couples TRBV3-1 to TRBJ1-2; D unresolved. Germline-derived CDR1 and CDR2 are LGHDT and YNNKEL (reference sequence). V lost 4 bases and J lost 4, with 13 bases in between. This CDR3 is 14 amino acids long. CDR3 DNA: TGTGCCAGCAGCCGAGGGCAAATCGGCTATGGCTACACCTTC. It encodes CASSRGQIGYGYTF.

This clonotype was found a few times. The rearrangement uses TRBV3-1 and TRBJ1-2, with no clear D. V lost 1 base to trimming and J lost 6 bases, with 12 bases between them. Per germline, CDR1 LGHDT and CDR2 YNNKEL (reference sequence). The CDR3 runs to 14 residues. DNA for the CDR3: TGTGCCAGCAGCCAAGGGGTCCGGATCCATGGCTACACCTTC. It encodes CASSQGVRIHGYTF.

The chain combines TRBV15 with TRBJ2-5, with 8 bases that match TRBD2. With 2 bases clipped from V and 1 base from J, the junction kept 9 bases outside the gene matches. CDR3 size: 17 residues. Germline values: CDR1 LNHNV, CDR2 YYDKDF (reference sequence). In nucleotides, the CDR3 is TGTGCCACCAGCAGACGGGCCTCTACTAGCGGCCAAGAGACCCAGTACTTC. It specifies CATSRRASTSGQETQYF.

A remark on this clonotype: A read error may produce the germline difference seen at one junction end. The gene calls are TRBV11-2 and TRBJ1-2; 9 bases line up with TRBD1. Germline lookup yields CDR1 SGHAT and CDR2 FQNNGV. CDR3 length equals 15 residues. This CDR3 reads CVSSRDREVDYGYTF. CDR3 bases: TGTGTCAGCAGCCGGGACAGGGAGGTCGACTATGGCTACACCTTC.

This clonotype was counted many times. V usage is TRBV7-4 and J usage is TRBJ2-7, with TRBD2 as a possible D gene (6 bases). Germline CDR1 SGHVT, CDR2 SQSDAQ. This CDR3 is 16 amino acids long. V gave up 7 bases and J gave up 4 bases, with 23 bases separating them. The CDR3 nucleotides read TGTGCCAGCACCCTAGGGGAGGACACCCGTGGTTACGAGCAGTACGTC. This gives the protein CASTLGEDTRGYEQYV.

V usage is TRBV5-6 and J usage is TRBJ2-3; D is tentatively TRBD1 or TRBD2 (5 bases each). The germline V and J ends were trimmed by 4 bases and 3 bases, with 15 bases remaining between them. This CDR3 contains 15 residues. Per germline, CDR1 SGHDT and CDR2 YYEEEE. The CDR3 coding sequence is TGTGCCAGCAGCCCGGGACGATCCTCGACAGATACGCAGTATTTT. It encodes CASSPGRSSTDTQYF.

The chain links TRBV2 to TRBJ1-4; D uncertain. Germline loops: CDR1 SNHLY, CDR2 FYNNEI. Trimming cost V 8 bases and J 10 bases, with 8 bases left between them. This CDR3 comprises 10 residues. CDR3 nucleotides: TGTGCCAGCCGGACCGCAAAACTGTTTTTT. Its translation: CASRTAKLFF. Full variable domain (remainder filled in from reference TRBV2 and TRBJ1-4): EPEVTQTPSHQVTQMGQEVILRCVPISNHLYFYWYRQILGQKVEFLVSFYNNEISEKSEIFDDQFSVERPDGSNFTLKIRSTKLEDSAMYFCASRTAKLFFGSGTQLSVL.

The chain joins TRBV7-2 to TRBJ1-2, with 7 bases identical to TRBD1. The germline V gene has CDR1 SGHTA and CDR2 FQGNSA. The CDR3 consists of 13 residues. V was clipped by 7 bases and J by 6 bases; unmatched bases: 8. The CDR3 spells CASNIQQGNGYTF. The DNA for the CDR3 is TGTGCCAGCAACATTCAACAGGGGAATGGCTACACCTTC.

The CDR3 here is CSVRTGNGYTF. The CDR3 region has the DNA TGCAGCGTGAGGACAGGGAATGGCTACACCTTC. The V and J genes are TRBV29-1 and TRBJ1-2; 8 bases are a match to TRBD1. This CDR3 has 11 amino acids. Germline CDR1 reads SQVTM; CDR2 reads ANQGSEA. V lost 6 bases and J lost 6; bases outside the gene matches: 3.

V usage is TRBV2 and J usage is TRBJ1-6; no reliable D call. Trimming left V 7 bases short and J 5 bases short, with 9 bases between. The germline V gene has CDR1 SNHLY and CDR2 FYNNEI. The CDR3 sequence is 13 residues long. The CDR3 region is CASIRENNSPLHF. In nucleotides, the CDR3 is TGTGCCAGCATTCGCGAAAATAATTCACCCCTCCACTTT.

The gene calls are TRBV15 and TRBJ2-2, with 7 bases matching TRBD1. The CDR3 covers 13 residues. J was trimmed by 1 base and V by 8 bases; bases with no gene match: 1. Germline V gene lookup returns CDR1 LNHNV and CDR2 YYDKDF (reference sequence). Written as DNA, the CDR3 is TGTGCCACCGGACAGGAGAACACCGGGGAGCTGTTTTTT. Translation: CATGQENTGELFF.

CDR3 bases: TGTGCCAGCAGTTTTGGTTCAGGACTCTTGAGCACTGAAGCTTTCTTT. Protein: CASSFGSGLLSTEAFF. The rearrangement links TRBV12-3 or TRBV12-4 to TRBJ1-1; D unclear. The V and J ends lost 3 bases and 4 bases respectively, with 18 bases between them. CDR3 length equals 16 residues.